Below are 30 T cell receptor beta chains sequenced from a single sample in a study of regulatory and conventional T cells in RAG deficiency. Only in-frame clones appear in the TCRdb table, and some are missing; sequencing was by immunoSEQ multiplex PCR. Seen here are under 35,000 clones, 70% to 90% observed once, and the top ten hold approximately 5.6%. Separately, the same data were catalogued under a study of regulatory T cells. That investigation notes: Primers: 52 TRBV forward and 13 TRBJ reverse.

Sequenced material: CD8+ T cells sorted from blood. The receptors shown here come from a human donor in good health.

This clone has just one count. The chain has TRBV27 and TRBJ2-7; 7 bases match TRBD2. CDR3 size: 14 residues. The ends lost 8 bases at V and 0 bases at J; junction bases unmatched: 7. Germline V gene data show CDR1 as MNHEY and CDR2 as SMNVEV (reference sequence). CDR3 sequence: CASGLREGSYEQYF. The DNA for the CDR3 is TGTGCCAGCGGTCTAAGGGAGGGCTCCTACGAGCAGTACTTC.

A few counts support this clone. V is TRBV4-1 and J is TRBJ1-3, with D possibly being TRBD1 (5 bases). Trimming cost V 0 bases and J 4 bases, with 16 bases left between them. Germline loops: CDR1 MGHRA, CDR2 YSYEKL. This CDR3 is built from 17 residues. The CDR3: CASSQDGGLSSGNTIYF. CDR3 coding DNA: TGCGCCAGCAGCCAAGATGGGGGTCTATCCTCCGGAAACACCATATATTTT.

The CDR3 coding sequence is TGTGCCAGTAGTGCCCGACAGGGGAGGTATGCTTTCTTT. Translating it yields CASSARQGRYAFF. The chain carries TRBV19 and TRBJ1-1; 8 nucleotides agree with TRBD1. The V gene end was trimmed by 5 bases and the J gene end by 11 bases; junction bases not matched to a gene: 10. The CDR3 sequence is 13 residues long. Germline-derived CDR1 and CDR2 are LNHDA and SQIVND (reference sequence).

As concerns this clone: Because the CDR3 is missing its conserved closing phenylalanine or tryptophan, this is likely a read error. The DNA is left out, because the CDR3 cannot be placed on it with certainty; the CDR3 is given as TCRdb lists it. The V gene is TRBV15, the J gene TRBJ2-2; the table's D call TRBD2 went unverified against the DNA. The CDR3 adds up to 15 amino acids, both ends counted. CDR1 is LNHNV, CDR2 YYDKDF, per germline (reference sequence). The CDR3 loop is CATHASGYLVGEPFL.

The rearrangement uses TRBV7-2 and TRBJ1-1; possible D gene TRBD1, 5 bases. The V gene's germline CDR1 is SGHTA and CDR2 FQGNSA. The length of the CDR3 is 14 residues. Trimming cost V 5 bases and J 2 bases, with 12 bases left between them. CDR3 protein: CASSPYGGNTEAFF. CDR3 in DNA: TGTGCCAGCAGCCCATATGGGGGAAACACTGAAGCTTTCTTT.

The chain has TRBV13 and TRBJ2-7; D might be TRBD1 or TRBD2, each matching 5 bases. Germline CDR1 and CDR2: PRHDT and FYEKMQ (reference sequence). Trimming pared 2 bases from V and 5 bases from J, leaving 10 bases between. This CDR3 is built from 13 residues. The CDR3 DNA follows: TGTGCCAGCAGCTTATGGGGACGGGACGAGCAGTACTTC. The encoded protein is CASSLWGRDEQYF.

This rearrangement joins TRBV15 to TRBJ1-4; D uncertain. Deletions cut 0 bases from V and 4 bases from J, with 12 bases between. Germline CDR1 LNHNV, CDR2 YYDKDF (reference sequence). This CDR3 is 16 amino acids long. CDR3 in DNA: TGTGCCACCAGCAGAGATCTACTGAGCCTTAATGAAAAACTGTTTTTT. This sequence encodes CATSRDLLSLNEKLFF.

J is TRBJ1-1 and V is TRBV6-5; no firm D call. The CDR3 covers 14 residues. Trimming removed 6 bases from V and 0 bases from J, with 11 bases in between. Germline CDR1 MNHEY, CDR2 SVGAGI. CDR3 in DNA: TGTGCCAGCAGCCGACCCGGGTTGAACACTGAAGCTTTCTTT. It encodes CASSRPGLNTEAFF.

The sample holds many counts of this clone. This chain joins TRBV5-4 and TRBJ1-2; 12 nucleotides line up with TRBD1. The V gene's germline CDR1 is SGHNT and CDR2 YYREEE (reference sequence). V dropped 4 bases and J dropped 4; count of bases not matched to a gene: 11. CDR3 length: 17 residues. CDR3 amino acids: CASSPTGTGGSAYGYTF. The DNA for the CDR3 is TGTGCCAGCAGCCCAACCGGGACAGGGGGCTCGGCCTATGGCTACACCTTC.

The chain joins TRBV7-9 to TRBJ2-7, with 7 bases that match TRBD1. The V gene end was trimmed by 1 base and the J gene end by 2 bases; junction bases not matched to a gene: 2. The CDR3 consists of 14 residues. Germline CDR1 and CDR2: SEHNR and FQNEAQ (reference sequence). Written as DNA, the CDR3 is TGTGCCAGCAGCTTAGGGACAGGACCCTACGAGCAGTACTTC. This encodes CASSLGTGPYEQYF. Variable domain in full (rest from reference TRBV7-9 and TRBJ2-7): DTGVSQNPRHKITKRGQNVTFRCDPISEHNRLYWYRQTLGQGPEFLTYFQNEAQLEKSRLLSDRFSAERPKGSFSTLEIQRTEQGDSAMYLCASSLGTGPYEQYFGPGTRLTVT.

The chain joins TRBV6-5 to TRBJ1-6, with D maybe TRBD1 (5 bases). The CDR3 contains 13 residues. Trimming took off 0 bases at V and 14 bases at J, with 11 bases between the two ends. CDR1 is MNHEY and CDR2 is SVGAGI in the germline V gene. CDR3: CASSYSGQGALHF. CDR3 sequence (DNA): TGTGCCAGCAGTTACTCAGGGCAGGGCGCCCTCCACTTT.

The chain links TRBV11-1 to TRBJ2-3, with D possibly matching TRBD1 (5 bases). V was shortened by 5 bases and J by 5 bases, with 17 bases between the two germline ends. CDR3 length equals 15 residues. CDR1 and CDR2 from the germline V gene are SGHAT and FQDESV (reference sequence). In DNA form, the CDR3 reads TGTGCCAGCAGCCAATTAGGGGAAATACGAGATACGCAGTATTTT. Protein: CASSQLGEIRDTQYF.

This clone was seen only once. The chain joins TRBV27 to TRBJ2-1; a possible D gene is TRBD1 (6 bases). The CDR3 has 16 amino acids. Germline V CDR1 and CDR2: MNHEY, SMNVEV (reference sequence). V was trimmed by 5 bases and J by 0 bases, leaving 14 bases between them. CDR3 nucleotide sequence: TGTGCCAGCAGTCGGGCAGGGGCCGTCTCCTACAATGAGCAGTTCTTC. Its protein product is CASSRAGAVSYNEQFF.

The gene calls are TRBV2 and TRBJ2-1, with TRBD2 identical over 11 bases. This CDR3 has 17 amino acids. Germline V gene lookup returns CDR1 SNHLY and CDR2 FYNNEI. The V segment lost 9 bases and the J segment 4 bases; nucleotides outside the gene matches: 14. The CDR3 region has the DNA TGTGCCAGTTTCCTAGCGGGAGGTGGGGGGGCGTACAATGAGCAGTTCTTC. This gives the protein CASFLAGGGGAYNEQFF.

The chain combines TRBV9 with TRBJ2-4; TRBD1 matches at 8 bases. The CDR3 contains 13 residues. Germline CDR1 SGDLS, CDR2 YYNGEE. The V gene end was trimmed by 4 bases and the J gene end by 6 bases; junction bases not matched to a gene: 3. The CDR3 DNA follows: TGTGCCAGCAGCCCCGGACAGGGAAACATTCAGTACTTC. Translation gives CASSPGQGNIQYF.

The chain combines TRBV9 with TRBJ2-5; TRBD2 is a possible D gene (6 bases). Trimming cost V 2 bases and J 5 bases, with 22 bases left between them. Looked up from germline, CDR1 is SGDLS and CDR2 is YYNGEE. The CDR3 length is 17 residues. The CDR3 here is CASSVTWDSRPGETQYF. The CDR3 DNA is TGTGCCAGCAGCGTTACTTGGGACTCTCGACCGGGGGAGACCCAGTACTTC.

The chain carries TRBV11-2 and TRBJ1-5, with 7 bases aligning to TRBD1. CDR1 SGHAT and CDR2 FQNNGV come from the germline V gene. V lost 4 bases to trimming and J lost 3 bases; unmatched junction nucleotides: 6. CDR3 size: 15 residues. CDR3 coding DNA: TGTGCCAGCAGCTCCCAGACAGGGAACAATCAGCCCCAGCATTTT. Translation gives CASSSQTGNNQPQHF.

J is TRBJ2-3 and V is TRBV18, with D possibly TRBD2 on 5 matching bases. This CDR3 has 13 residues. V was clipped by 1 base and J by 3 bases, with 5 bases between them. CDR1 is KGHSH and CDR2 is LQKENI in the germline V gene. For the CDR3, the DNA is TGTGCCAGCTCACCACTAGCGACAGATACGCAGTATTTT. Translation: CASSPLATDTQYF.

V gene TRBV25-1 combines with J gene TRBJ2-1; 7 bases are shared with TRBD1. V lost 5 bases, J lost 9 bases, and 1 base stayed unmatched. Looked up from germline, CDR1 is MGHDK and CDR2 is SYGVNS. The CDR3 is 11 residues long. The DNA of the CDR3 is TGTGCCAGCAGTTCAGGGGGTGAGCAGTTCTTC. This translates into CASSSGGEQFF.

By share, this clone ranks as medium-sized. The chain uses TRBV9 and TRBJ1-3; tentatively, D is TRBD1 (6 bases). The V gene lost 1 base and the J gene lost 0 bases, with 14 bases spanning the gap. This CDR3 has 17 amino acids. CDR1 is SGDLS and CDR2 is YYNGEE in the germline V gene. Written as DNA, the CDR3 is TGTGCCAGCAGCGTAAACCCAGGGGCTCCCTCTGGAAACACCATATATTTT. It translates to CASSVNPGAPSGNTIYF. Full variable domain (remainder filled in from reference TRBV9 and TRBJ1-3): DSGVTQTPKHLITATGQRVTLRCSPRSGDLSVYWYQQSLDQGLQFLIQYYNGEERAKGNILERFSAQQFPDLHSELNLSSLELGDSALYFCASSVNPGAPSGNTIYFGEGSWLTVV.

This clone was seen a handful of times. The genes are TRBV7-3 and TRBJ2-1; D not certain. The V gene lost 5 bases and the J gene lost 0 bases, with 8 bases spanning the gap. The CDR3 consists of 14 residues. CDR1 and CDR2 (germline): SGHTA, FQGTGA. Here the CDR3 reads CASSAEGSYNEQFF. The CDR3 nucleotides are TGTGCCAGCAGCGCCGAAGGCTCCTACAATGAGCAGTTCTTC. Based on the CDR3 plus reference TRBV7-3 and TRBJ2-1, the full variable domain is GAGVSQTPSNKVTEKGKYVELRCDPISGHTALYWYRQSLGQGPEFLIYFQGTGAADDSGLPNDRFFAVRPEGSVSTLKIQRTERGDSAVYLCASSAEGSYNEQFFGPGTRLTVL.

This clone was seen once. V gene TRBV29-1 combines with J gene TRBJ2-7; D unclear. V lost 4 bases and J 2 bases, leaving 12 bases between the germline ends. Germline CDR1 is SQVTM and CDR2 is ANQGSEA. CDR3 length equals 13 residues. CDR3 sequence: CSVGMQTTYEQYF. The CDR3, as DNA: TGCAGCGTTGGGATGCAGACGACCTACGAGCAGTACTTC.

This clone has just one count. The gene calls are TRBV29-1 and TRBJ2-3; TRBD2 agrees at 10 bases. This CDR3 is built from 15 residues. V lost 7 bases and J lost 0; bases outside the gene matches: 7. Germline V gene sequence: CDR1 SQVTM, CDR2 ANQGSEA. CDR3 amino acids: CSAARTSGSTDTQYF. Here the CDR3 DNA reads TGCAGCGCGGCGAGGACTAGCGGTAGCACAGATACGCAGTATTTT.

The chain carries TRBV18 and TRBJ2-7; 11 positions agree with TRBD1. From germline, CDR1 is KGHSH and CDR2 LQKENI. The trim removed 3 bases at V and 2 bases at J, leaving 6 bases unmatched. The CDR3 sequence is 16 residues long. CDR3 in DNA: TGTGCCAGCTCACCCAGTGGGACAGGGGGAACCTACGAGCAGTACTTC. Translation gives CASSPSGTGGTYEQYF.

A note on this clone: Mismatch with germline at one junction end may stem from a read error. The V and J genes are TRBV13 and TRBJ2-7, with D perhaps TRBD1 or TRBD2 (5 bases each). Germline V gene data show CDR1 as PRHDT and CDR2 as FYEKMQ (reference sequence). CDR3 length: 14 amino acids. CDR3 in DNA: TGTGCCAGCAGCTTTTTTGGGGGAGCGGACGAGCAGTGCTTC. This gives the protein CASSFFGGADEQCF.

The V call is TRBV7-9, the J call TRBJ1-2; D gene unclear. The CDR3 totals 15 residues. The germline CDR1 and CDR2 sequences are SEHNR and FQNEAQ (reference sequence). Trimming stripped 0 bases from V and 4 bases from J, with 12 bases between. In nucleotides, the CDR3 is TGTGCCAGCAGCTTAGCGCCTGGGTCCAGCTATGGCTACACCTTC. Protein: CASSLAPGSSYGYTF.

This clone was seen a single time. V usage is TRBV7-9 and J usage is TRBJ2-7, with TRBD2 matching 8 bases. With 3 bases clipped from V and 4 bases from J, the junction kept 5 bases outside the gene matches. There are 14 residues in the CDR3. Per germline, CDR1 SEHNR and CDR2 FQNEAQ (reference sequence). DNA for the CDR3: TGTGCCAGCAGCTTCGGGGGGGTTGAGTACGAGCAGTACTTC. Residues: CASSFGGVEYEQYF.

This clone was seen once. The gene calls are TRBV5-1 and TRBJ2-7; tentative D call: TRBD1 (5 bases). In germline, CDR1 is SGHRS, CDR2 YFSETQ. CDR3 size: 13 residues. V was shortened by 2 bases and J by 2 bases, with 8 bases between the two germline ends. The CDR3 sequence is CASSFGRAYEQYF. The DNA for the CDR3 is TGCGCCAGCAGCTTCGGCAGGGCCTACGAGCAGTACTTC.

The chain carries TRBV2 and TRBJ2-1, with a weak D call TRBD1 (5 bases). The V and J ends lost 11 bases and 3 bases respectively, with 17 bases between them. The CDR3 contains 14 residues. Germline CDR1 reads SNHLY; CDR2 reads FYNNEI. The CDR3 here is CAVTGRDSYNEQFF. The DNA of the CDR3 is TGTGCCGTCACGGGCAGGGATAGCTACAATGAGCAGTTCTTC.

For this clone: The junction departs from the called germline gene at one end, perhaps through a read error. The rearrangement joins TRBV7-7 to TRBJ2-7, with 11 positions matching TRBD2. The germline V gene encodes CDR1 SSHAT and CDR2 FNYEAQ (reference sequence). CDR3 length: 12 amino acids. Written as DNA, the CDR3 is TGTGCTAGCAGCGGGACTAGCGGCGAGCAGTACTTC. Translating it yields CASSGTSGEQYF. Combining the CDR3 with reference TRBV7-7 and TRBJ2-7 gives the whole variable domain GAGVSQSPRYKVTKRGQDVTLRCDPISSHATLYWYQQALGQGPEFLTYFNYEAQPDKSGLPSDRFSAERPEGSISTLTIQRTEQRDSAMYRCASSGTSGEQYFGPGTRLTVT.